Listed below are T cell receptor beta chains from one sample, sequenced in a study of blood T cell repertoires in COVID-19. Only in-frame clones appear in the TCRdb table, and some are missing; sequencing was by immunoSEQ multiplex PCR. The table lists around 250,000 clones, around four fifths of them singletons, with roughly 5.8% in the top ten. Specimen: peripheral blood. The origin of the receptors is a man aged 80 or over with acute or convalescent COVID-19. The CDR3 runs from the conserved cysteine through the conserved F or W. The D gene is left open where the match is weak. Clone size appears in some rows only: once, few, many, or a class for an expanded clone.

j_call d_call clone_size v_call cdr3_aa cdr3_nt
TRBJ1-1 - - TRBV19 CASSPTGMNTEAFF TGTGCCAGTAGTCCTACAGGTATGAACACTGAAGCTTTCTTT
TRBJ1-1 TRBD1 - TRBV29-1 CSVESPGQGTQAFF TGCAGCGTTGAATCTCCGGGACAGGGCACCCAAGCTTTCTTT
TRBJ2-4 - - TRBV5-5 CASNANQAKNIQYF TGTGCCAGCAACGCTAACCAAGCCAAAAACATTCAGTACTTC
TRBJ1-2 - - TRBV9 CASSVDQTGTVGGYTF TGTGCCAGCAGCGTGGATCAGACAGGAACCGTTGGAGGCTACACCTTC
TRBJ1-5 - - TRBV27 CASKSGTLGNQPQHF TGTGCCAGCAAATCCGGGACATTGGGCAATCAGCCCCAGCATTTT
TRBJ2-5 TRBD2 - TRBV27 CASRASGSRQETQYF TGTGCCAGCAGGGCTAGCGGGAGTAGGCAAGAGACCCAGTACTTC
TRBJ1-1 TRBD1 - TRBV9 CASSTGTGPEAEAFF TGTGCCAGCAGCACTGGGACAGGACCGGAGGCTGAAGCTTTCTTT
TRBJ1-2 - - TRBV9 CASSGRRGVDYGYTF TGTGCCAGCAGCGGGCGCCGGGGGGTAGACTATGGCTACACCTTC
TRBJ2-7 - - TRBV7-8 CASSLVGSSSYEQYF TGTGCCAGCAGCTTAGTCGGGTCTAGCTCCTACGAGCAGTACTTC
TRBJ1-5 - - TRBV28 CASSEVLSNQPQHF TGTGCCAGCAGCGAGGTGTTGAGCAATCAGCCCCAGCATTTT
TRBJ2-1 TRBD2 - TRBV5-1 CASSLEAGGPADEQFF TGCGCCAGCAGCTTGGAGGCGGGAGGGCCTGCGGATGAGCAGTTCTTC
TRBJ1-2 - once TRBV11-3 CASSLDKRSGRGNYGYTF TGTGCCAGCAGCTTAGACAAGCGTTCTGGCAGGGGTAACTATGGCTACACCTTC
TRBJ2-5 TRBD2 - TRBV14 CASSQLSGGETQYF TGTGCCAGCAGCCAGCTATCGGGAGGAGAGACCCAGTACTTC
TRBJ1-2 TRBD1 - TRBV30 CAWSMTGAGYTF TGTGCCTGGAGTATGACAGGGGCGGGCTACACCTTC
TRBJ2-1 TRBD2 - TRBV7-2 CASSFRGGRNEQFF TGTGCCAGCAGCTTTCGGGGGGGCCGTAATGAGCAGTTCTTC
TRBJ2-1 TRBD2 once TRBV11-3 CASSLTSGSYEQFF TGTGCCAGCAGCTTGACTAGCGGGAGCTATGAGCAGTTCTTC
TRBJ2-3 - - TRBV3-1/TRBV3-2 CASSQGLSTSTDTQYF TGTGCCAGCAGCCAAGGATTGAGCACTAGCACAGATACGCAGTATTTT
TRBJ1-2 TRBD1 - TRBV28 CASRFRQGSGYTF TGTGCCAGCCGCTTCCGACAGGGCTCCGGCTACACCTTC
TRBJ2-2 - few TRBV11-3 CASSSLFSAGELFF TGTGCCAGCAGCTCCCTATTTTCGGCCGGGGAGCTGTTTTTT
TRBJ2-7 - - TRBV7-9 CASSLSQGSEQYF TGTGCCAGCAGCTTATCCCAGGGCTCCGAGCAGTACTTC
TRBJ2-7 TRBD1 - TRBV19 CASSIAGTEYEQYF TGTGCCAGTAGTATAGCCGGGACAGAGTACGAGCAGTACTTC
TRBJ2-7 TRBD2 - TRBV27 CASSTEASGGYEQYF TGTGCCAGCAGTACCGAGGCTAGCGGGGGCTACGAGCAGTACTTC
TRBJ2-1 TRBD2 - TRBV19 CASSIVAGGPSNEQFF TGTGCCAGTAGTATAGTAGCGGGAGGGCCTTCCAATGAGCAGTTCTTC
TRBJ1-2 - once TRBV7-2 CASSLALLENTPGYTF TGTGCCAGCAGCTTAGCCCTCCTTGAAAACACCCCTGGCTACACCTTC
TRBJ2-7 TRBD1 - TRBV7-2 CASSTQTGGSYEQYF TGTGCCAGCAGCACCCAGACAGGGGGGTCCTACGAGCAGTACTTC
TRBJ1-2 - - TRBV6-1 CASSEVKGESYGYTF TGTGCCAGCAGTGAAGTAAAGGGGGAGAGCTATGGCTACACCTTC
TRBJ1-1 TRBD1 - TRBV5-1 CASSLGQGATEAFF TGCGCCAGCAGCTTGGGGCAGGGGGCGACTGAAGCTTTCTTT
TRBJ2-2 TRBD1 - TRBV24-1 CATRSFGTGDTGELFF TGTGCCACCAGGAGCTTCGGGACAGGCGACACCGGGGAGCTGTTTTTT
TRBJ2-5 - - TRBV3-1/TRBV3-2 CASSQDRGRQTQYF TGTGCCAGCAGCCAAGACAGGGGCCGGCAGACCCAGTACTTC
TRBJ2-1 - few TRBV30 CAWSVYRGASIF TGTGCCTGGAGTGTATATCGGGGGGCCTCGATCTTC
TRBJ1-5 - few TRBV6-5 CASENGDQPQHF TGTGCCAGCGAAAACGGGGATCAGCCCCAGCATTTT
TRBJ2-3 TRBD1 - TRBV3-1/TRBV3-2 CASSQAGGGTDTQYF TGTGCCAGCAGCCAAGCAGGGGGCGGCACAGATACGCAGTATTTT
TRBJ2-5 - once TRBV2 CASSLLGETQYF TGTGCCAGCAGCCTCCTAGGAGAGACCCAGTACTTC
TRBJ2-1 - - TRBV3-1/TRBV3-2 CASSSGTYNEQFF TGTGCCAGCAGCTCAGGGACTTACAATGAGCAGTTCTTC
TRBJ2-5 TRBD2 - TRBV4-1 CASSRGHSGGLETQYF TGCGCCAGCAGCCGGGGTCATTCGGGGGGTCTAGAGACCCAGTACTTC
TRBJ1-5 - - TRBV27 CASSPLAQHF TGTGCCAGCAGCCCCCTAGCCCAGCATTTT
TRBJ2-5 TRBD2 - TRBV2 CASSLTERGGRDQYF TGTGCCAGCAGCCTCACCGAGCGGGGGGGACGGGACCAGTACTTC
TRBJ1-2 - - TRBV9 CASSVDSYGYTF TGTGCCAGCAGCGTAGATAGTTATGGCTACACCTTC
TRBJ2-2 TRBD1 - TRBV5-4 CASSGGPGRGQNTGELFF TGTGCCAGCAGCGGGGGGCCAGGCAGGGGGCAGAACACCGGGGAGCTGTTTTTT
TRBJ1-2 TRBD1 - TRBV25-1 CASSERAGTASNYGYTF TGTGCCAGCAGTGAAAGAGCCGGGACAGCTTCAAACTATGGCTACACCTTC
TRBJ2-7 TRBD1 - TRBV2 CASRNPGQGAEQYF TGTGCCAGCAGGAACCCGGGACAGGGGGCCGAGCAGTACTTC
TRBJ2-2 - - TRBV5-1 CASSFRQDGTGELFF TGCGCCAGCAGTTTTCGCCAAGACGGGACCGGGGAGCTGTTTTTT
TRBJ2-2 - - TRBV27 CASSLAKQSGELFF TGTGCCAGCAGTTTAGCGAAACAGTCGGGGGAGCTGTTTTTT
TRBJ1-5 - - TRBV18 CASSPGPADPQHF TGTGCCAGCTCACCGGGGCCCGCCGACCCCCAGCATTTT
TRBJ2-7 - - TRBV7-9 CASSSLNYEQYF TGTGCCAGCAGCTCCCTTAATTACGAGCAGTACTTC
TRBJ2-7 - - TRBV22-1 CPGSAPAGTGNRCSEQYF TGTCCTGGGAGCGCACCAGCCGGGACAGGGAACAGGTGCTCCGAGCAGTACTTC
TRBJ2-1 TRBD2 - TRBV7-9 CASSLLAGGYNEQFF TGTGCCAGCAGCTTACTAGCGGGGGGTTACAATGAGCAGTTCTTC
TRBJ2-1 TRBD1 - TRBV28 CASQTDRAKNYNEQFF TGTGCCAGCCAAACGGACAGGGCGAAGAACTACAATGAGCAGTTCTTC
TRBJ2-3 TRBD2 - TRBV5-1 CASSLGVGTSGARTDTQYF TGCGCCAGCAGCTTGGGAGTTGGGACTAGCGGGGCCCGCACAGATACGCAGTATTTT
TRBJ1-1 - few TRBV6-1 CASSPHGQQNTEAFF TGTGCCAGCAGTCCCCACGGACAGCAGAACACTGAAGCTTTCTTT
TRBJ2-5 - - TRBV9 CASSYDAANQETQYF TGTGCCAGCAGCTACGACGCGGCCAACCAAGAGACCCAGTACTTC
TRBJ2-3 - - TRBV9 CASSKSSGLSSGDTQYF TGTGCCAGCAGCAAGTCATCAGGACTTAGCAGTGGAGATACGCAGTATTTT
TRBJ2-7 - - TRBV3-1/TRBV3-2 CASSQAVGPNTEQYF TGTGCCAGCAGCCAAGCAGTGGGCCCCAATACCGAGCAGTACTTC
TRBJ2-3 TRBD1 - TRBV10-3 CAISGQGDSTDTQYF TGTGCCATCAGTGGGCAGGGGGATAGCACAGATACGCAGTATTTT
TRBJ2-4 TRBD2 - TRBV3-1/TRBV3-2 CASSQGEGRNIQYF TGTGCCAGCAGCCAAGGGGAGGGGAGGAACATTCAGTACTTC